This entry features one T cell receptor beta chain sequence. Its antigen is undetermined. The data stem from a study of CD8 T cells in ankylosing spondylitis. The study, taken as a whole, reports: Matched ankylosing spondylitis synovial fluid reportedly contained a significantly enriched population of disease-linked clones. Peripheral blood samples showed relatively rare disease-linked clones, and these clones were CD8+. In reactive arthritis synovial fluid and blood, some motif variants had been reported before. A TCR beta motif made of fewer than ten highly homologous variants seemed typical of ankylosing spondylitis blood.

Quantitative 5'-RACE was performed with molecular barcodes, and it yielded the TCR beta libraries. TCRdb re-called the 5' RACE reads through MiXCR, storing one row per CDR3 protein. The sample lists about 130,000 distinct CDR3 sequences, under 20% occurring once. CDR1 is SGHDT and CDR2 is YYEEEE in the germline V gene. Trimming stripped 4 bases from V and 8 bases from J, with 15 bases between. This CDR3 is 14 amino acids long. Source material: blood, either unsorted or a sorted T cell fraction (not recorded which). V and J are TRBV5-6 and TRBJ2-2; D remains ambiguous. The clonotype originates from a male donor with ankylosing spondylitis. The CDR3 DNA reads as TGTGCCAGCAGCCCTGTTCCGGAAGTAGGGGAGCTGTTTTTT. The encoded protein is CASSPVPEVGELFF.